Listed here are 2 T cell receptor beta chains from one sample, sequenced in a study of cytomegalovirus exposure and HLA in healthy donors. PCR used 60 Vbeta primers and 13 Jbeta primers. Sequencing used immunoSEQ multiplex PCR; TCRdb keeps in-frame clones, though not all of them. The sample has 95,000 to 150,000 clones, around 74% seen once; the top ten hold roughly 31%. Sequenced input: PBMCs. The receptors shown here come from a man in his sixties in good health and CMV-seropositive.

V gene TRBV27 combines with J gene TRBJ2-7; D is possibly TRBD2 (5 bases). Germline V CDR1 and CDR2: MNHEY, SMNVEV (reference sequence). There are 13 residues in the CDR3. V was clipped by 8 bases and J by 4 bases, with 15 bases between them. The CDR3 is CASSGYGGYEQYF. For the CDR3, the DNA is TGTGCCAGCTCTGGTTACGGAGGATACGAGCAGTACTTC.

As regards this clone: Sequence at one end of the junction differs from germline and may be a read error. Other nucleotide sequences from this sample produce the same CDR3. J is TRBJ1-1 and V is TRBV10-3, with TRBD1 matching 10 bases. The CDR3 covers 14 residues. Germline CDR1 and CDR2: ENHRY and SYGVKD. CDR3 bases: TGTGCCATCAGTGGACAGGGGGCGAATACTGAAGCTTTCTTC. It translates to CAISGQGANTEAFF.